These 13 T cell receptor beta chains share one sample of origin, sequenced in a study of Ad26.COV2.S vaccination and SARS-CoV-2 variants. This sample's treatment: 19 received Ad26.COV2.S at low or high dose, single or two shots; 5 received placebo; per-sample allocation not given. Day 63 following the first vaccine or placebo injection was when the samples were taken. The data were produced by immunoSEQ multiplex PCR, yet TCRdb's version contains in-frame clones alone and is incomplete. The sample shows around 320,000 clones, just under 85% of them seen only once. This sample comprised peripheral blood, obtained in a trial of Ad26.COV2.S vaccine versus placebo. The receptors stem from a person aged 18-60 years who received the Ad26.COV2.S COVID-19 vaccine or a placebo.

This clone has only one observation. The rearrangement links TRBV3-1 (or the pseudogene TRBV3-2) to TRBJ2-5, with D possibly TRBD1 on 5 matching bases. Germline CDR1 and CDR2: LGHDT and YNNKEL (reference sequence). The CDR3 loop spans 13 amino acids. Trimming cost V 1 base and J 4 bases, with 7 bases left between them. CDR3 sequence: CASSQAGLETQYF. The DNA of the CDR3 is TGTGCCAGCAGCCAAGCAGGGTTAGAGACCCAGTACTTC.

V usage is TRBV7-6 and J usage is TRBJ1-1, with D unresolved. This CDR3 has 17 residues. CDR1 is SGHVS and CDR2 is FNYEAQ in the germline V gene. Trimming removed 1 base from V and 2 bases from J, with 17 bases in between. Here the CDR3 reads CASSLGAGFSSNTEAFF. In DNA, the CDR3 is TGTGCCAGCAGCTTAGGTGCTGGGTTTAGTTCTAACACTGAAGCTTTCTTT.

The rearrangement uses TRBV28 and TRBJ1-3; weak D call: TRBD1 (5 bases). The CDR3 consists of 16 residues. Germline V gene sequence: CDR1 MDHEN, CDR2 SYDVKM. Trimming took off 5 bases at V and 2 bases at J, with 16 bases between the two ends. The DNA for the CDR3 is TGTGCCAGCAGTACTCCCCAGGGCGGCACTGGAAACACCATATATTTT. This gives the protein CASSTPQGGTGNTIYF. The entire variable domain, with the rest obtained from reference TRBV28 and TRBJ1-3, is as follows: DVKVTQSSRYLVKRTGEKVFLECVQDMDHENMFWYRQDPGLGLRLIYFSYDVKMKEKGDIPEGYSVSREKKERFSLILESASTNQTSMYLCASSTPQGGTGNTIYFGEGSWLTVV.

In DNA, the CDR3 is TGTGCCAGCAGCTCGGGACCCCCGGACACAGATACGCAGTATTTT. Residues: CASSSGPPDTDTQYF. This sequence joins TRBV7-9 and TRBJ2-3; possibly TRBD1 or TRBD2 for D (5 bases each). The CDR3 covers 15 residues. CDR1 is SEHNR, CDR2 FQNEAQ, per germline (reference sequence). V dropped 4 bases and J dropped 2 bases, with 13 bases sitting between them.

The rearrangement uses TRBV2 and TRBJ1-3, with TRBD1 as a possible D gene (6 bases). CDR1 and CDR2 (germline): SNHLY, FYNNEI. This CDR3 region has 14 residues. Deletions cut 3 bases from V and 3 bases from J, with 9 bases between. The CDR3 coding sequence is TGTGCCAGCAGTGATGGGGGGCTTGGAAACACCATATATTTT. This sequence encodes CASSDGGLGNTIYF.

The chain combines TRBV27 with TRBJ2-7, with unresolved D. Germline CDR1 MNHEY, CDR2 SMNVEV (reference sequence). The V gene lost 0 bases and the J gene lost 3 bases, with 6 bases spanning the gap. The CDR3 runs to 13 residues. CDR3: CASSLSGIYEQYF. CDR3 nucleotide sequence: TGTGCCAGCAGTTTATCGGGTATCTACGAGCAGTACTTC.

The V gene is TRBV7-3, the J gene TRBJ2-2; TRBD1 agrees at 8 bases. Germline CDR1 SGHTA, CDR2 FQGTGA. This CDR3 is built from 13 residues. J lost 7 bases, V lost 5 bases, and 3 bases had no gene match. CDR3 protein: CASSPTGVGELFF. The CDR3 DNA follows: TGTGCCAGCAGCCCGACAGGGGTCGGGGAGCTGTTTTTT.

The J gene is TRBJ2-1, the V gene TRBV4-1; TRBD2 is a possible D gene (5 bases). Trimming removed 3 bases from V and 9 bases from J, with 18 bases in between. The CDR3 loop spans 15 amino acids. Per germline, CDR1 MGHRA and CDR2 YSYEKL. In DNA form, the CDR3 reads TGCGCCAGCAGCCAGACCTCGAGGGATAGCACTGAGCAGTTCTTC. It codes for CASSQTSRDSTEQFF.

There are a few counts of this clone. Other nucleotide sequences from this sample produce the same CDR3. V usage is TRBV5-1 and J usage is TRBJ1-1; the D gene is possibly TRBD1 (5 bases). Per germline, CDR1 SGHRS and CDR2 YFSETQ. V lost 0 bases, J lost 1 base, and 7 bases lay in between. The CDR3 runs to 14 residues. Written as DNA, the CDR3 is TGCGCCAGCAGCTTGGAGACAGCGAACACTGAAGCTTTCTTT. Translating gives CASSLETANTEAFF.

The rearrangement uses TRBV9 and TRBJ2-3; tentative D call: TRBD1 (6 bases). Germline V gene lookup returns CDR1 SGDLS and CDR2 YYNGEE. This CDR3 is built from 16 residues. Trimming cost V 0 bases and J 3 bases, with 14 bases left between them. The CDR3 DNA reads as TGTGCCAGCAGCGTAGAGGGTAGAGGGGGTACAGATACGCAGTATTTT. Translated, it gives CASSVEGRGGTDTQYF.

CDR3 amino acids: CASSLVRGTGELFF. Here the CDR3 DNA reads TGTGCCAGCAGCTTAGTCAGGGGCACCGGGGAGCTGTTTTTT. The chain is built from TRBV11-2 and TRBJ2-2; possibly TRBD1 for D (6 bases). Germline V gene sequence: CDR1 SGHAT, CDR2 FQNNGV. This CDR3 region has 14 residues. V was trimmed by 1 base and J by 4 bases, leaving 7 bases between them.

J is TRBJ1-4 and V is TRBV9; possible D gene TRBD1, 5 bases. In germline, CDR1 is SGDLS, CDR2 YYNGEE. The CDR3 is 15 amino acids. The V end was cut by 0 bases, the J end by 4 bases, with 10 bases between. This chain's CDR3 is CASSVGGLGNEKLFF. CDR3 bases: TGTGCCAGCAGCGTAGGGGGACTGGGTAATGAAAAACTGTTTTTT.

Written as DNA, the CDR3 is TGTGCCAGCAGCGTAGATCCTCCCGGACAGACCTCTGGAAACACCATATATTTT. Protein: CASSVDPPGQTSGNTIYF. This chain connects TRBV9 to TRBJ1-3; D is possibly TRBD1 (6 bases). Germline V CDR1 and CDR2: SGDLS, YYNGEE. There are 18 residues in the CDR3. V lost 0 bases to trimming and J lost 0 bases, with 16 bases between them.